This T cell receptor beta chain was recovered during a study of blood T cell repertoires in COVID-19. Background on the study: The analysed material was cDNA or gDNA that came from T cells, B-cell-depleted T cells, or PBMCs.

Germline V gene data show CDR1 as SGHAT and CDR2 as FQNNGV. V lost 5 bases to trimming and J lost 7 bases; unmatched junction nucleotides: 13. The CDR3 sequence is 16 residues long. Authors' processing steps: Estimated nucleated cell counts came from reference gene primer amplification. Assay: immunoSEQ multiplex PCR; the TCRdb copy retains only in-frame clones and omits some. The D gene and trimming were derived from the DNA, and the V and J assignments and clone size from that table. Of roughly 120,000 clones listed, roughly 88% are singletons. This sequence was found in a woman in her fifties or sixties with active or convalescent COVID-19. The sequenced sample consisted of peripheral blood. The genes are TRBV11-2 and TRBJ2-1, with TRBD2 matching over 8 bases. DNA for the CDR3: TGTGCCAGCAGCCCGCAGAGCGGGAGACGCGGAAATGAGCAGTTCTTC. This translates into CASSPQSGRRGNEQFF.